This TCR beta chain was sequenced in a study of blood T cell repertoires in COVID-19. Study summary: T cells, B-cell-depleted T cells, or PBMCs supplied cDNA or gDNA.

This clone showed up just once. Recovery meant two consecutive negative NP/OP PCR tests, professional clearance, or resolved symptoms. The CDR3 covers 15 residues. Germline V gene lookup returns CDR1 SEHNR and CDR2 FQNEAQ (reference sequence). V was pared by 0 bases and J by 5 bases, with 13 bases between. In the study's own analysis: It was from reference gene primer amplification that nucleated cell counts were estimated. The repertoire was sequenced with immunoSEQ multiplex PCR; TCRdb's copy has only in-frame clones and lacks some. The DNA gave D and trimming, while V, J and clone size come from that table. The sample holds more than 300,000 clones, roughly 80% seen once.

The chain uses TRBV7-9 and TRBJ1-1; D may be TRBD1 (5 bases). Sequenced material: PBMCs or T cells enriched from blood (not recorded which). This clonotype was obtained from a woman in her fifties or sixties who had recovered from COVID-19. CDR3 amino acids: CASSLAAGGWTEAFF. The CDR3 DNA reads TGTGCCAGCAGCTTAGCTGCGGGGGGTTGGACTGAAGCTTTCTTT.